The clone carrying this T cell receptor (beta chain) came up a few times. Its target is unknown. TCRdb re-derived calls from the 5' RACE reads in MiXCR, one entry per CDR3 protein. The repertoire holds about 160,000 distinct CDR3 sequences, with under 7.5% as singletons. The record originates from a study of T cells after yellow fever vaccination. Study results and caveats: Clonotypes shared by both compartments, CD4 and CD8, made up a small share. Peaking faster, on day 5 versus 15, the secondary response was nonetheless weaker.

The receptor comes from a man aged 18-30 years who received the YFV17D yellow fever vaccine. The material was CD4+ T cells sorted from PBMCs, obtained 5 to 6 days after the first yellow fever vaccination.

CDR3 amino acids: CASGQGYEQYF. Written as DNA, the CDR3 is TGTGCCAGCGGACAGGGATACGAGCAGTACTTC. The chain has TRBV6-2 or TRBV6-3 and TRBJ2-7, with 8 bases matching TRBD1. V lost 8 bases, J lost 4 bases, and 1 base stayed unmatched. Germline V CDR1 and CDR2: MNHEY, SVGEGT. The CDR3 has 11 residues.